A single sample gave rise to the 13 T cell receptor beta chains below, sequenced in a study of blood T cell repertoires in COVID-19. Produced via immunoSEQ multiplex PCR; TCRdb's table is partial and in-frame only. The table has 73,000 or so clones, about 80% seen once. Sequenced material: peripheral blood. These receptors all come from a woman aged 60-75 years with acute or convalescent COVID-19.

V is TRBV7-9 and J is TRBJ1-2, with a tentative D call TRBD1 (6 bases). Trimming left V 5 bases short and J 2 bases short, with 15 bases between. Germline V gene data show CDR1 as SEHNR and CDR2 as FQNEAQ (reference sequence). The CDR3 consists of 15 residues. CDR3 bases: TGTGCCAGCAGCCCCCGAGGACAGAAAAACTATGGCTACACCTTC. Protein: CASSPRGQKNYGYTF.

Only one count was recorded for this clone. Written as DNA, the CDR3 is TGTGCCAGCAGCTCAAGACAGGGGGCAGGCGGAAACACCATATATTTT. It translates to CASSSRQGAGGNTIYF. The chain uses TRBV5-4 and TRBJ1-3, with 10 positions matching TRBD1. Trimming at V came to 3 bases and at J to 4 bases, leaving 7 bases not matched to a gene. The germline CDR1 and CDR2 sequences are SGHNT and YYREEE (reference sequence). The length of the CDR3 is 16 residues.

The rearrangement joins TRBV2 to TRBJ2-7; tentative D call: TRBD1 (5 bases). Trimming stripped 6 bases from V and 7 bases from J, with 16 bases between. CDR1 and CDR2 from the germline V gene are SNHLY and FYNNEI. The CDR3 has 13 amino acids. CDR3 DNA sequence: TGTGCCAGCAGCCCCGTTGGGGCTAAAGAGCAGTACTTC. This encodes CASSPVGAKEQYF.

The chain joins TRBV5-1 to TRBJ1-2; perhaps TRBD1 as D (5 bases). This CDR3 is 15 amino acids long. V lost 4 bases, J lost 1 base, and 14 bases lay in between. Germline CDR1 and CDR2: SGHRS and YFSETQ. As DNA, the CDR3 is TGCGCCAGCAGCCTCGGTGGGGCAGTTAACTATGGCTACACCTTC. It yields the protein CASSLGGAVNYGYTF.

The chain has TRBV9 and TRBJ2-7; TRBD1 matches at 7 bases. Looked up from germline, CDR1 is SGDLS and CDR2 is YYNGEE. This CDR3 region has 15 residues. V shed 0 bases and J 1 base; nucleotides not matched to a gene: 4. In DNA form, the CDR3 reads TGTGCCAGCAGCGTAGCGGGACAGAGTTCCTACGAGCAGTACTTC. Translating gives CASSVAGQSSYEQYF.

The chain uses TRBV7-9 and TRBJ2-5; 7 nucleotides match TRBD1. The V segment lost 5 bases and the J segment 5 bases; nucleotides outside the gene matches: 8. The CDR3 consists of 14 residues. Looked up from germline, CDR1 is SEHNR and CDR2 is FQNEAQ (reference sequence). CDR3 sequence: CASSLTGSKETQYF. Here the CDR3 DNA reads TGTGCCAGCAGCCTGACAGGGAGTAAGGAGACCCAGTACTTC. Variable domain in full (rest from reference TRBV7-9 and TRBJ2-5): DTGVSQNPRHKITKRGQNVTFRCDPISEHNRLYWYRQTLGQGPEFLTYFQNEAQLEKSRLLSDRFSAERPKGSFSTLEIQRTEQGDSAMYLCASSLTGSKETQYFGPGTRLLVL.

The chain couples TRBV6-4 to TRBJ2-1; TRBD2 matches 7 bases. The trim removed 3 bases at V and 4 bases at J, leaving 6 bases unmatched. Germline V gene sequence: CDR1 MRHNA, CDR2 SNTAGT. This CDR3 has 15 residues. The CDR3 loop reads CASSEGGGSYNEQFF. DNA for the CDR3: TGTGCCAGCAGTGAAGGCGGGGGTAGTTACAATGAGCAGTTCTTC.

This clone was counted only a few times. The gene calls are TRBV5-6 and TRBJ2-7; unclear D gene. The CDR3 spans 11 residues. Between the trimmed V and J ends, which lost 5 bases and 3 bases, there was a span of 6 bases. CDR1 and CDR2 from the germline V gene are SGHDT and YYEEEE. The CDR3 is CASSSSYEQYF. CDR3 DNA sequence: TGTGCCAGCAGTTCGAGCTACGAGCAGTACTTC. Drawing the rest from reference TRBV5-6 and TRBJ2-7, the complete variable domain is DAGVTQSPTHLIKTRGQQVTLRCSPKSGHDTVSWYQQALGQGPQFIFQYYEEEERQRGNFPDRFSGHQFPNYSSELNVNALLLGDSALYLCASSSSYEQYFGPGTRLTVT.

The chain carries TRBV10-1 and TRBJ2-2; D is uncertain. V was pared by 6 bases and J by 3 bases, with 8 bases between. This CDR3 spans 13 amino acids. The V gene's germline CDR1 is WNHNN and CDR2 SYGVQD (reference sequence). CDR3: CASSLDYTGELFF. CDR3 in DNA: TGCGCCAGCAGCCTTGACTACACCGGGGAGCTGTTTTTT.

DNA of the CDR3: TGTGCCATCGCGAGAGATTTCAACACTGAAGCTTTCTTT. This gives the protein CAIARDFNTEAFF. This chain links TRBV10-3 with TRBJ1-1; D call uncertain. The CDR3 extends over 13 amino acids. From germline, CDR1 is ENHRY and CDR2 SYGVKD. Trimming left V 8 bases short and J 2 bases short, with 12 bases between.

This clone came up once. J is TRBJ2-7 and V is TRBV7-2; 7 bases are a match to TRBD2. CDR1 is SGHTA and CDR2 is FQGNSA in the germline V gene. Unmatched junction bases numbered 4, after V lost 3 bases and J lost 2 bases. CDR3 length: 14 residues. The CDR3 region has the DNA TGTGCCAGCAGCTTTACGAGCGGGGCCTACGAGCAGTACTTC. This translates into CASSFTSGAYEQYF.

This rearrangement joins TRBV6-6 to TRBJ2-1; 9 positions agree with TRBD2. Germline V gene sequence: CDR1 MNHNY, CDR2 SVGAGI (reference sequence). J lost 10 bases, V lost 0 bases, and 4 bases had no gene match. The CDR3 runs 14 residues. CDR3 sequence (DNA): TGTGCCAGCAGTTACTCCAGCGGGGGGAAAGAGCAGTTCTTC. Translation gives CASSYSSGGKEQFF.

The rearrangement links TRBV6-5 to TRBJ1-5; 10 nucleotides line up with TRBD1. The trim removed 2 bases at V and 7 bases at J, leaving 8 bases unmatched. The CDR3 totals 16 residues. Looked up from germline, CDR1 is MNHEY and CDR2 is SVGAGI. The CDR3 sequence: CASSYPGQGMKQPQHF. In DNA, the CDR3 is TGTGCCAGCAGTTACCCGGGACAGGGGATGAAGCAGCCCCAGCATTTT.